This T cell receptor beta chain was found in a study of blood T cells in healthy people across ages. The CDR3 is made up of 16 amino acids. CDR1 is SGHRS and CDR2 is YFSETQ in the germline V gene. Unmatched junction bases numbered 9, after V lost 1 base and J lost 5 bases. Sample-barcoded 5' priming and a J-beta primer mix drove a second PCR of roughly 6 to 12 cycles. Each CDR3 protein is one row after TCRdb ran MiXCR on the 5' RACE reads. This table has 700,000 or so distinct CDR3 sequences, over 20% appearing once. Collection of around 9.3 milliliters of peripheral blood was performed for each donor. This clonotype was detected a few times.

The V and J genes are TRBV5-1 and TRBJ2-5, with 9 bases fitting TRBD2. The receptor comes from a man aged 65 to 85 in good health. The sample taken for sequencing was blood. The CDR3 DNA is TGCGCCAGCAGCTTGTTAAGCGGGGGGAATCGGGAGACCCAGTACTTC. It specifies CASSLLSGGNRETQYF.